What follows describes a single T cell receptor beta chain. Its antigen is still unknown. The record has no base qualities; no much larger clone is one base away. This sample was taken from a study of CD8 T cells in ankylosing spondylitis (dated by TCRdb to about 2017). Context from the whole study: To find TCR variants linked to disease, the study profiled T cell receptor beta repertoires in ankylosing spondylitis patients and healthy donors. In total, the full study cohort was made up of some 110 healthy donors and 25 or so ankylosing spondylitis patients. Peripheral blood samples were taken, and synovial fluid was additionally collected from ankylosing spondylitis patients. General findings and caveats noted by the study authors: Blood from ankylosing spondylitis patients appeared to be characterized by a TCR beta motif composed of eight highly homologous amino acid variants. Some of the motif variants had been reported before in the synovial fluid and blood of reactive arthritis patients, a finding that suggests common disease-initiation mechanisms. The disease-linked clones had a CD8+ phenotype and were found at relatively low frequencies in peripheral blood. According to the report, matched synovial fluid samples from ankylosing spondylitis patients were significantly enriched for the disease-linked clones.

The sample was run on an Illumina HiSeq 2500. Quantitative 5'-RACE with molecular barcodes was used to prepare TCR beta libraries. Under the source paper's analysis protocol: To identify disease-linked TCR variants, a new computational method was used, one built on a probabilistic model of VDJ rearrangement. The public reads were reanalyzed by TCRdb: fastp trimming at Q25, MiXCR alignment, in-frame beta chains only. CDR3 protein sequences are deduplicated, and each keeps its most common genes and DNA. The V and J calls reflect TCRdb's pipeline rather than the authors' work. Across this sample there are 350,000 to 550,000 distinct CDR3 sequences, with more than 25% seen only once. The ten largest clones take up roughly 0.9% of the sample. V is clipped by 2 bases and J by 1 base, and the sequence between their germline boundaries is 13 bases long. Measured from the cysteine to the phenylalanine, the CDR3 is 16 residues long. This entry keeps only the CDR3 DNA: 48 bases, framed from base 1. The CDR1 and CDR2 encoded by the germline V gene are MNHEY and SVGAGI.

Sequencing input: blood, either unsorted or a sorted T cell fraction (not recorded which). The clonotype originates from a male donor with ankylosing spondylitis. Recombination linked TRBV6-5 to TRBJ2-3; too little of a D gene remains to name it. CDR3 sequence: CASSYKRTPGTDTQYF. The DNA reads as follows: TGTGCCAGCAGTTACAAGCGTACCCCCGGCACAGATACGCAGTATTTT.